The entry below describes one T cell receptor (beta chain). The cohort comprised adults aged about 18 to 100 years residing in under 25 US areas. The repertoire was sequenced with immunoSEQ multiplex PCR; TCRdb's copy has only in-frame clones and lacks some. The sample records under 200,000 clones, approximately 79% being singletons. The CDR3 consists of 16 residues. The junction had 10 bases not matched to a gene; V was cut back by 3 bases and J by 3 bases. CDR1 is SGHTA and CDR2 is FQGNSA in the germline V gene. This sample is part of a study of blood T cell repertoires in COVID-19. Sequencing was performed on PBMCs or T cells enriched from blood (not recorded which). The V and J genes are TRBV7-2 and TRBJ2-7; 8 bases line up with TRBD2. The TCR was taken from a man aged 45 to 65 who had recovered from COVID-19. The CDR3 coding sequence is TGTGCCAGCAGCTTGGCGGGGGGTTCGGTAGGCTACGAGCAGTACTTC. Amino acids: CASSLAGGSVGYEQYF.